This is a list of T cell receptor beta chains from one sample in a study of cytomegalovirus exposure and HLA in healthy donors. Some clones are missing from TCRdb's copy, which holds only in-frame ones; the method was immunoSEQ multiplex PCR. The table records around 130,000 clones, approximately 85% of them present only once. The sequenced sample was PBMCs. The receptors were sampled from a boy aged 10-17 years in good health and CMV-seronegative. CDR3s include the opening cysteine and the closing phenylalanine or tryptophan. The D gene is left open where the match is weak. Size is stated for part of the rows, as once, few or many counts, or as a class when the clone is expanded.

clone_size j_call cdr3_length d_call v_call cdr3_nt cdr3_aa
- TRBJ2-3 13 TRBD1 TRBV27 TGTGCCAGCAGTTCAGGGGGACCAGATACGCAGTATTTT CASSSGGPDTQYF
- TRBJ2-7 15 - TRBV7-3 TGTGCCAGCAGCTTAACACAGGGTAGGGCCTACGAGCAGTACTTC CASSLTQGRAYEQYF
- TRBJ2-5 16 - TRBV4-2 TGTGCCAGCAGCCAAGTTCTTCGGCAGCGACAAGAGACCCAGTACTTC CASSQVLRQRQETQYF
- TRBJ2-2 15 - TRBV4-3 TGCGCCAGCAGCCGCGGGACTTTACACACCGGGGAGCTGTTTTTT CASSRGTLHTGELFF
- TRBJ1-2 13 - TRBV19 TGTGCCAGTAGTAGAACAGTATCCTATGGCTACACCTTC CASSRTVSYGYTF
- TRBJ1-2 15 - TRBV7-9 TGTGCCAGCAGCTTAGGGTTCAGGAAGGACTATGGCTACACCTTC CASSLGFRKDYGYTF
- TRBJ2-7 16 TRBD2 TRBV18 TGTGCCAGCTCACCACCGTTCAGGACTAGCGACTACGAGCAGTACTTC CASSPPFRTSDYEQYF
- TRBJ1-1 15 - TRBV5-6 TGTGCCAGCAGCTTGGCCGTTGCGGGAAACACTGAAGCTTTCTTT CASSLAVAGNTEAFF
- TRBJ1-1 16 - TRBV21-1 TGTGCCAGCAGCAAAGACCCTCGGGGGGCGCGCACTGAAGCTTTCTTT CASSKDPRGARTEAFF
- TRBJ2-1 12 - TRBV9 TGTGCCAGCAGCTTGGGCGGGGATGAGCAGTTCTTC CASSLGGDEQFF
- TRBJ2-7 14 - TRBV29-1 TGCAGCGTAATTCCAGGGCGGAGCTCCTACGAGCAGTACTTC CSVIPGRSSYEQYF
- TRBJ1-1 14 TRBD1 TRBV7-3 TGTGCCAGCAGCTCAGGGGGCGCGAACCCTGAAGCTTTCTTT CASSSGGANPEAFF
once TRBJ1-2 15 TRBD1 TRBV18 TGTGCCAGCTCCCCGGGACAGGGGGCATTCTATGGCTACACCTTC CASSPGQGAFYGYTF
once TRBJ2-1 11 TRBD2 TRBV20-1 TGCAGTGGGAGACTAGCCAATGAGCAGTTCTTC CSGRLANEQFF
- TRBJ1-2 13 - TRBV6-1 TGTGCCAGCAGTATCCCGGGGTTCTACGGCTACACCTTC CASSIPGFYGYTF
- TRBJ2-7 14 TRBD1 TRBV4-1 TGCGCCAGCAGCCAAGGGGACAGGACCTACGAGCAGTACTTC CASSQGDRTYEQYF
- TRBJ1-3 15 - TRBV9 TGTGCCAGCAGTGACACAGGGAGCTCTGGAAACACCATATATTTT CASSDTGSSGNTIYF
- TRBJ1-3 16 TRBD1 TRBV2 TGTGCCAGCAGTTTGACCGGGACAGGGGGCGGAAACACCATATATTTT CASSLTGTGGGNTIYF
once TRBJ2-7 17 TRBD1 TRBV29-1 TGCAGCGCCGGACCGCCTGTGAGGACAGGGGCGAGGAGTGAGCAGTACTTC CSAGPPVRTGARSEQYF
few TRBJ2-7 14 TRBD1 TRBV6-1 TGTGCCAGCAGTGACCGGACAGGGGTCTACGAGCAGTACTTC CASSDRTGVYEQYF